The source of this TCR beta chain is a study of vaccination effects on CD4 cells after COVID-19. Study information: After the second dose, samples were taken at median day 72. Findings and caveats of the study: Healthy vaccinees had only 1 of 255 vaccine-induced clones cross-react with common cold coronaviruses.

Clones were sequenced by immunoSEQ multiplex PCR, and TCRdb holds only the in-frame ones, with some missing. The sample comprises 35,000 to 40,000 clones, 70% to 85% of which are singletons, and approximately 2% rests with the top ten. CDR1 SGHTA and CDR2 FQGTGA come from the germline V gene. This CDR3 spans 15 amino acids. V lost 8 bases and J 3 bases, leaving 18 bases between the germline ends. With the ViraFEST assay, the study expanded antigen-specific CD4+ T cells using viral peptide pools, then sequenced them. Investigators separated out CD4+ T cells once more than nine days of culture had passed. Participants completed two doses of the BNT162b2 or mRNA-1273 vaccine. In the case of this clone: The target antigen is unknown.

The sequencing here drew on CD4+ T cells from PBMCs cultured with HCoV-NL63 spike peptides, taken after COVID-19 vaccination. The chain links TRBV7-3 to TRBJ2-3; D is possibly TRBD2 (5 bases). The TCR originated in a human donor who received a COVID-19 vaccine. Some clones in this sample may be carry-over from other donors' samples. This CDR3 reads CASSLGLTNTDTQYF. For the CDR3, the DNA is TGTGCCAGCTCCCTAGGGCTGACTAATACAGATACGCAGTATTTT.